This entry describes one T cell receptor beta chain. Its antigen is unknown. As for treatment: roughly 10-day PBMC culture with coronavirus spike peptide pools or control peptides (ViraFEST assay). The sample is drawn from a study of vaccination and CD4 T cells after COVID-19. Oncomine TCR Beta short-read sequencing was applied to DNA from cultured CD4+ T cells. Using its own MiXCR run on the PCR reads, TCRdb lists one record per CDR3 protein. The table lists roughly 18,000 distinct CDR3 sequences, around two fifths of them singletons. Trimming removed 1 base from V and 4 bases from J, with 9 bases in between. Germline lookup yields CDR1 SGHTA and CDR2 FQGNSA. This CDR3 region has 14 residues.

The input for sequencing was CD4+ T cells from blood, cultured in vitro, taken after SARS-CoV-2 vaccination. The clonotype was recovered from a human donor who had recovered from COVID-19. J is TRBJ2-3 and V is TRBV7-2; a weak D match, TRBD1 (6 bases). CDR3 region: CASSLGQVPDTQYF. The CDR3 nucleotides read TGTGCCAGCAGCTTAGGACAGGTGCCAGATACGCAGTATTTT.